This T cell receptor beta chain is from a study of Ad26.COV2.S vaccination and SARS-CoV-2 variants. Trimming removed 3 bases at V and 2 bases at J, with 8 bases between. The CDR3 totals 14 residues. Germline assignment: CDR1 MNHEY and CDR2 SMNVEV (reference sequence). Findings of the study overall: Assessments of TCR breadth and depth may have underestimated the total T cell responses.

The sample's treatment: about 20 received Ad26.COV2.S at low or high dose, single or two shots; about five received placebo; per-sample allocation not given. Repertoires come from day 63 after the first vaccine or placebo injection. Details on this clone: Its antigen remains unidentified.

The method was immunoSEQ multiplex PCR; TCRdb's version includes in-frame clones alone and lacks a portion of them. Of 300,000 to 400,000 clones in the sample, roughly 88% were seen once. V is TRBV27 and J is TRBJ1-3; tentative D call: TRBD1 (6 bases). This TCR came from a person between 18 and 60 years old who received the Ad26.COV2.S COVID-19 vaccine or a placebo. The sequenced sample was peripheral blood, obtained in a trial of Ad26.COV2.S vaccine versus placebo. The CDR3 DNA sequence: TGTGCCAGCAGTTTCAGGGGCCCTGGAAACACCATATATTTT. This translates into CASSFRGPGNTIYF.